The 10 T cell receptor beta chains below were found in one sample sequenced in a study of CD8+ T cells in alopecia areata. Sequencing relied on a cDNA template that was reverse transcribed from extracted RNA. Here immunoSEQ multiplex PCR was the method, and the copy in TCRdb shows in-frame clones only, minus some. This sample has 150,000 to 250,000 clones, with around 60% found just once. Noted treatment: oral pan-JAK inhibitor, 5-10 mg twice daily. The source material was CD4+ T cells sorted from blood, sampled at week 4, from a patient treated with tofacitinib. Receptors were obtained from a human donor with alopecia areata.

Here the CDR3 reads CASSGDYTETQYF. The CDR3 DNA sequence: TGTGCCAGCAGTGGAGACTATACAGAGACCCAGTACTTC. The rearrangement joins TRBV2 to TRBJ2-5, with D possibly being TRBD2 (5 bases). V dropped 4 bases and J dropped 4 bases, with 10 bases sitting between them. Germline V lookup: CDR1 SNHLY, CDR2 FYNNEI. The length of the CDR3 is 13 residues. Full variable domain (remainder filled in from reference TRBV2 and TRBJ2-5): EPEVTQTPSHQVTQMGQEVILRCVPISNHLYFYWYRQILGQKVEFLVSFYNNEISEKSEIFDDQFSVERPDGSNFTLKIRSTKLEDSAMYFCASSGDYTETQYFGPGTRLLVL.

The chain links TRBV29-1 to TRBJ2-3; TRBD2 agrees at 8 bases. The trim removed 5 bases at V and 2 bases at J, leaving 3 bases unmatched. This CDR3 comprises 13 residues. In germline, CDR1 is SQVTM, CDR2 ANQGSEA. The CDR3 here is CSVKRGLTDTQYF. The CDR3 nucleotides are TGCAGCGTTAAGCGGGGGCTCACAGATACGCAGTATTTT.

This chain connects TRBV30 to TRBJ2-1, with D maybe TRBD1 (6 bases). CDR3 length equals 12 residues. With 5 bases removed from V and 6 bases from J, the gap between germline ends came to 11 bases. Germline V CDR1 and CDR2: GTSNPN, SVGIG (reference sequence). The CDR3 region has the DNA TGTGCCTGGGGTCGGGACACCAATGAGCAGTTCTTC. Protein sequence: CAWGRDTNEQFF.

The gene calls are TRBV7-6 and TRBJ2-1; D is unresolved. Trimming cost V 0 bases and J 5 bases, with 8 bases left between them. Germline CDR1 and CDR2: SGHVS and FNYEAQ. The CDR3 consists of 14 residues. The CDR3 coding sequence is TGTGCCAGCAGCTTAGCTGGATTGGACAATGAGCAGTTCTTC. Its translation: CASSLAGLDNEQFF.

V gene TRBV2 combines with J gene TRBJ2-5; 12 bases agree with TRBD1. The trim removed 6 bases at V and 2 bases at J, leaving 4 bases unmatched. The CDR3 is made up of 15 amino acids. From germline, CDR1 is SNHLY and CDR2 FYNNEI. CDR3 DNA: TGTGCCAGCAGCAGGGACAGGGGGCTTCAAGAGACCCAGTACTTC. Protein sequence: CASSRDRGLQETQYF.

This clone was seen just once. The chain combines TRBV29-1 with TRBJ1-4; 8 bases are a match to TRBD1. In germline, CDR1 is SQVTM, CDR2 ANQGSEA. This CDR3 is 18 amino acids long. V shed 0 bases and J 5 bases; nucleotides not matched to a gene: 14. CDR3 nucleotides: TGCAGCGTTGAAGACGGGACAGGTCACTTCACATCGAATGAAAAACTGTTTTTT. Translation: CSVEDGTGHFTSNEKLFF.

The chain joins TRBV7-2 to TRBJ2-5, with D hard to call. This CDR3 comprises 15 residues. Germline V gene sequence: CDR1 SGHTA, CDR2 FQGNSA. Between the trimmed V and J ends, which lost 3 bases and 0 bases, there was a span of 11 bases. The CDR3 sequence is CASSFRSPYQETQYF. The CDR3, as DNA: TGTGCCAGCAGCTTTCGCAGTCCGTACCAAGAGACCCAGTACTTC.

The chain joins TRBV5-4 to TRBJ2-1, with TRBD2 identical over 9 bases. The germline CDR1 and CDR2 sequences are SGHNT and YYREEE (reference sequence). Trimming cost V 0 bases and J 9 bases; bases outside gene matches: 10. This CDR3 is 16 amino acids long. As DNA, the CDR3 is TGTGCCAGCAGCTTGGTTTCTCGCGGGGGGGCTATTGAGCAGTTCTTC. This sequence encodes CASSLVSRGGAIEQFF.

V gene TRBV30 combines with J gene TRBJ1-5, with D perhaps matching TRBD1 (5 bases). V lost 7 bases and J lost 1, with 11 bases in between. Germline CDR1 is GTSNPN and CDR2 is SVGIG (reference sequence). This CDR3 spans 13 amino acids. CDR3 in amino acids: CALARGSNQPQHF. The DNA for the CDR3 is TGTGCCTTGGCACGGGGGAGCAATCAGCCCCAGCATTTT.

The chain uses TRBV4-3 and TRBJ1-1; TRBD1 matches 8 bases. This CDR3 contains 16 residues. The junction had 9 bases not matched to a gene; V was cut back by 1 base and J by 5 bases. Looked up from germline, CDR1 is LGHNA and CDR2 is YSLEER. This chain's CDR3 is CASSQVLWTGYTEAFF. DNA for the CDR3: TGCGCCAGCAGCCAAGTTTTGTGGACAGGGTATACTGAAGCTTTCTTT.